This T cell receptor beta chain emerged from a study of blood T cell repertoires in COVID-19. For the study at large: Sources were T cells, B-cell-depleted T cells, or PBMCs; the material itself was cDNA or gDNA.

This CDR3 is 15 amino acids long. Germline V lookup: CDR1 MNHEY, CDR2 SVGAGI. V was trimmed by 6 bases and J by 1 base, leaving 13 bases between them. Original analysis: From reference gene primer amplification, estimates of nucleated cell counts were derived. Clones were read by immunoSEQ multiplex PCR, and TCRdb kept only the in-frame ones, dropping some. V and J calls and clone size are those listed in that table; D and trimming were worked out from the DNA. The sample yields approximately 210,000 clones, around 80% seen once. The TCR originated in a man aged 25-40 years with acute COVID-19. Sequencing input: PBMCs or T cells enriched from blood (not recorded which). The chain recombines TRBV6-5 with TRBJ1-3; TRBD1 might be the D (6 bases). The CDR3 coding sequence is TGTGCCAGCAGAAAAACAGGGTCTTCTGGAAACACCATATATTTT. The encoded protein is CASRKTGSSGNTIYF.